This TCR beta chain was retrieved from a study of T cells in Graves' hyperthyroidism and ophthalmopathy. Trimming took 7 bases from V and 6 from J; bases not matched to a gene: 9. The germline CDR1 and CDR2 sequences are SGHTA and FQGNSA. This CDR3 has 14 residues. The study enrolled patients aged 18 to 65 with newly diagnosed hyperthyroidism of under 2 months' duration. TCR beta CDR3 sequences were amplified from RNA transcripts. First-round RT-PCR targeting the TCR CDR3 was performed with the HTBI primer set. TCRdb recomputed calls from the multiplex PCR reads with MiXCR, one row per CDR3 protein. The sample shows about 560,000 distinct CDR3 sequences, 15% to 17% of them seen only once. At least ten counts were recorded for this clonotype.

The TCR comes from a woman younger than 45 with Graves' hyperthyroidism. The genes are TRBV7-2 and TRBJ2-1; TRBD2 agrees at 7 bases. Sequencing was performed on blood. This CDR3 reads CASNTPGLSNEQFF. The CDR3 region has the DNA TGTGCCAGCAACACTCCGGGACTATCCAATGAGCAGTTCTTC.